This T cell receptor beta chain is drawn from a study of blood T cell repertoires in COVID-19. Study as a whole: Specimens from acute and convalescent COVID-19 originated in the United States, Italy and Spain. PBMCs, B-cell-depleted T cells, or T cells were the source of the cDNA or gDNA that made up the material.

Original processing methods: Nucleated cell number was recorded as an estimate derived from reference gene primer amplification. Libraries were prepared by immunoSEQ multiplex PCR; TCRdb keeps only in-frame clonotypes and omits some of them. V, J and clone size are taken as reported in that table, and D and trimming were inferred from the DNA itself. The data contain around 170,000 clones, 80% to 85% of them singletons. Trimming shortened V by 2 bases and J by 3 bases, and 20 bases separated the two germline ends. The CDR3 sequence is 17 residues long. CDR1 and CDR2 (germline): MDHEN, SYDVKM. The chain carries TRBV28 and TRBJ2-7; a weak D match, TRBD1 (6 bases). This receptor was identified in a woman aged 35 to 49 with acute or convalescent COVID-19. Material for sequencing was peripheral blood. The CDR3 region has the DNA TGTGCCAGCAGTTTAAATTCCTTAGGACAGCTCATCTACGAGCAGTACTTC. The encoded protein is CASSLNSLGQLIYEQYF.